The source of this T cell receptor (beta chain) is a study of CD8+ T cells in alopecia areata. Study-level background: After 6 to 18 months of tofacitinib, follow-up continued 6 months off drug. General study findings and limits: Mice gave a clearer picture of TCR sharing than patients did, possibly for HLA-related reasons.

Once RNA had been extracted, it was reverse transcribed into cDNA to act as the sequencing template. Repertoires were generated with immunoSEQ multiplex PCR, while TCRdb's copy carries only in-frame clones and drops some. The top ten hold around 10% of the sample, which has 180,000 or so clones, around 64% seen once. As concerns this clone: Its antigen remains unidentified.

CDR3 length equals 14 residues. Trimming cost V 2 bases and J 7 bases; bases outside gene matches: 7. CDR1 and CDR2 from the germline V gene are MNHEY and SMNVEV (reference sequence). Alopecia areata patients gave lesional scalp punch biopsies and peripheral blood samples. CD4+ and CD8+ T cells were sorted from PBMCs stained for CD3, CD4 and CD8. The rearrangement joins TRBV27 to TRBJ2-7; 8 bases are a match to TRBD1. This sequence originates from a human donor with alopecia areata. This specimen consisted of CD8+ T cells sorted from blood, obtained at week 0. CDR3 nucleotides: TGTGCCAGCAGTTTAGGGACAGGACTGGAGGAGCAGTACTTC. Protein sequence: CASSLGTGLEEQYF.